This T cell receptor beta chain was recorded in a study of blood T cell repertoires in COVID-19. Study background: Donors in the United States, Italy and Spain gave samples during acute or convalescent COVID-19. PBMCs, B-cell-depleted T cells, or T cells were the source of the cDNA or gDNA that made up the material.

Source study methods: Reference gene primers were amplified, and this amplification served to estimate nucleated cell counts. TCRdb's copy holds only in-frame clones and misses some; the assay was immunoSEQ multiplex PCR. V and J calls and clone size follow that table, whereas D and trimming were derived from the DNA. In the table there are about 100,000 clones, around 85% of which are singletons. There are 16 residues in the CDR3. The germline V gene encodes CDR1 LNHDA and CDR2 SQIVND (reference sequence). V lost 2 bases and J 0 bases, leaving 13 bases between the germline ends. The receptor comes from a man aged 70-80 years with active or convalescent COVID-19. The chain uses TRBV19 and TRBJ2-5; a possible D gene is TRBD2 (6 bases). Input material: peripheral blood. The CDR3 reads CASSIRKRDYQETQYF. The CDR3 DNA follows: TGTGCCAGTAGTATAAGGAAACGGGACTACCAAGAGACCCAGTACTTC.